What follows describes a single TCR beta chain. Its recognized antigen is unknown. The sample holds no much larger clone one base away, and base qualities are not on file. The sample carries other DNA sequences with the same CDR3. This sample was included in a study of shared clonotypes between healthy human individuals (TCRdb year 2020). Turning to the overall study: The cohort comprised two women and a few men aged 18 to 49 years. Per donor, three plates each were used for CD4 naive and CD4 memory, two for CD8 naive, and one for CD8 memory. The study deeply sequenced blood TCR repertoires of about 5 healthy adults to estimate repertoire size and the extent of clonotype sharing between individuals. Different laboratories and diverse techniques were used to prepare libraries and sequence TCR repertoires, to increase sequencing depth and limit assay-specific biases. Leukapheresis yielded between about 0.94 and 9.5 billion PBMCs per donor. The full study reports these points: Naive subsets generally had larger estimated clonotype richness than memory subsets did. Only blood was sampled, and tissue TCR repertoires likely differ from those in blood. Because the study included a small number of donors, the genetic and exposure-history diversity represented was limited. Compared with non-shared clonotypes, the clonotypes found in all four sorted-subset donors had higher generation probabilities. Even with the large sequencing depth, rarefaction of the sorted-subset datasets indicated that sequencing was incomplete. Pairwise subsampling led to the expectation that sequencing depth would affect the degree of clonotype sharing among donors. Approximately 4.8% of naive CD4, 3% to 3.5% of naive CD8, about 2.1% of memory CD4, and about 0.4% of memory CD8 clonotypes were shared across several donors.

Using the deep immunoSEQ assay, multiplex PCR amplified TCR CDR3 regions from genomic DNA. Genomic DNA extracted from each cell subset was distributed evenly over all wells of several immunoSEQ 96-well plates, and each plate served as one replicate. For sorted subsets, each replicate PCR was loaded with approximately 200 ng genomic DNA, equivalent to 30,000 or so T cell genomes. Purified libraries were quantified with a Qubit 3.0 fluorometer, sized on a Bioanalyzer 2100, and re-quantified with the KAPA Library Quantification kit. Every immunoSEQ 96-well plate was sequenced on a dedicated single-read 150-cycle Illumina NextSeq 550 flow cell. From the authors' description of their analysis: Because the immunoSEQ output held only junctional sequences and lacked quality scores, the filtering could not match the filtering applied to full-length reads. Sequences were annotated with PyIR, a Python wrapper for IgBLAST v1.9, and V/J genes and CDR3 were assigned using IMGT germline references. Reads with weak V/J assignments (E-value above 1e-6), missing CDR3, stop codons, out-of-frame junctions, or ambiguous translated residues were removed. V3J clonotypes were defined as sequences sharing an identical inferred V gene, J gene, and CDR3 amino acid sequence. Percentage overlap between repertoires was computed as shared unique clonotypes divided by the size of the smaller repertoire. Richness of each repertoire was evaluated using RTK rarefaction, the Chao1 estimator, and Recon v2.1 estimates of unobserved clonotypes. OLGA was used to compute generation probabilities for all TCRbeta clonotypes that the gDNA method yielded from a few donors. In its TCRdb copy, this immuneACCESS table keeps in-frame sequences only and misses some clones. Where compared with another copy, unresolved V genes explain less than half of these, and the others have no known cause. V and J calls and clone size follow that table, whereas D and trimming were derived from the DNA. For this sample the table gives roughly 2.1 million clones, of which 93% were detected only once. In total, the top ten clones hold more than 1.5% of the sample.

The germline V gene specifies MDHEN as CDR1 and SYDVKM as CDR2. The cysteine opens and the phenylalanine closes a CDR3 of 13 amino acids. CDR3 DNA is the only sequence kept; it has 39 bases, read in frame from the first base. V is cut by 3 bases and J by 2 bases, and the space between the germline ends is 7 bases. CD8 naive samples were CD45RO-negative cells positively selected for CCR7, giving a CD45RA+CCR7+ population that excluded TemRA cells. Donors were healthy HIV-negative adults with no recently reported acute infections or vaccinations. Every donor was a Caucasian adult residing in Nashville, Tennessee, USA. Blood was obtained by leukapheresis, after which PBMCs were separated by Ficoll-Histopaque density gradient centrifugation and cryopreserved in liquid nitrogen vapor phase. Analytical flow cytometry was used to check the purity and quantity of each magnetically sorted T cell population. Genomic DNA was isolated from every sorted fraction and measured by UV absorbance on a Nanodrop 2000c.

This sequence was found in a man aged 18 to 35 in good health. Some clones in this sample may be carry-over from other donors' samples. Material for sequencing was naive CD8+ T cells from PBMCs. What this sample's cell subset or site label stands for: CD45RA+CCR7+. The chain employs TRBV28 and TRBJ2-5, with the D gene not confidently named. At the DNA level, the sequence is TGTGCCAGCAGTTTCGGAGAGCAAGAGACCCAGTACTTC. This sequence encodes CASSFGEQETQYF.